The source of this T cell receptor beta chain is a study of CD8 T cells in ankylosing spondylitis (dated by TCRdb to the late 2010s). In the study overall: The study set out to find disease-linked TCR variants by profiling T cell receptor beta repertoires in ankylosing spondylitis patients and healthy donors. The whole study cohort included about a hundred healthy donors and over 20 ankylosing spondylitis patients. Peripheral blood was sampled, and synovial fluid was also collected from ankylosing spondylitis patients. Study-wide conclusions, independent of this receptor: Some motif variants had previously been reported in the synovial fluid and blood of reactive arthritis patients, which suggests shared mechanisms of disease initiation. The disease-linked clones showed a CD8+ phenotype and occurred at relatively low frequencies in peripheral blood. The disease-linked clones were reported as significantly enriched in matched synovial fluid samples from ankylosing spondylitis patients. Blood from ankylosing spondylitis patients appeared to be characterized by a TCR beta motif composed of roughly eight highly homologous amino acid variants.

Counted from cysteine to phenylalanine, this CDR3 has 14 amino acids. Just the 42-base CDR3 DNA is kept, in frame starting at base 1. CDR1 and CDR2 were assigned from the germline V gene (reference sequence) as MNHEY and SMNVEV. V loses 4 bases at its end and J loses 8 bases; junction bases beyond the gene matches: 5. The reads were generated on an Illumina HiSeq 2500. TCR beta libraries were prepared by quantitative 5'-RACE with molecular barcodes. Concerning the study's data processing: A new computational method, built on a probabilistic model of VDJ rearrangement, was used to identify disease-linked TCR variants. The public sequencing data were trimmed at Q25 with fastp and processed into clonotypes with MiXCR by TCRdb, which kept only in-frame beta chains. Merged by CDR3 protein, the rows form single entries marked with the most common genes and DNA. TCRdb, rather than the study authors, made the V and J calls. The sample data list roughly 150,000 distinct CDR3 sequences, and just over 9.5% of these were observed just once. About 14% of the sample is taken by the ten largest.

Points on this clonotype: Its antigen specificity is not known. No base quality values were provided; no much bigger clone lies one nucleotide off.

The sequence was collected from a female donor with ankylosing spondylitis or in good health (not recorded which). Material: blood, either unsorted or a sorted T cell fraction (not recorded which). Rearrangement joined TRBV27 to TRBJ1-6; TRBD1 lines up with 7 middle nucleotides. The base sequence is TGTGCCAGCAGTTATGGGACAGTCTATTCACCCCTCCACTTT. Its translation is CASSYGTVYSPLHF.